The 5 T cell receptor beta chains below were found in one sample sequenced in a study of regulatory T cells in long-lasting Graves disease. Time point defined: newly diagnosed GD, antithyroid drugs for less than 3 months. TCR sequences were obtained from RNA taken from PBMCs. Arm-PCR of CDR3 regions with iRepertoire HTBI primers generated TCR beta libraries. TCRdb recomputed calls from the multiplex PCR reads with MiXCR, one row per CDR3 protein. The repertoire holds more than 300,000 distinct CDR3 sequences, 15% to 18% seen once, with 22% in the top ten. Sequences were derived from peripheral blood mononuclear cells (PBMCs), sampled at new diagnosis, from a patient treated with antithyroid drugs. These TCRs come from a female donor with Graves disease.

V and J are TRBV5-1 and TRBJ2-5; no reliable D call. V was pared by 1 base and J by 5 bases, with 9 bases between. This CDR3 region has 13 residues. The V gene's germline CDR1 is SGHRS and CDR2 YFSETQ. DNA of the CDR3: TGCGCCAGCAGCTTGAACAGTATGGAGACCCAGTACTTC. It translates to CASSLNSMETQYF.

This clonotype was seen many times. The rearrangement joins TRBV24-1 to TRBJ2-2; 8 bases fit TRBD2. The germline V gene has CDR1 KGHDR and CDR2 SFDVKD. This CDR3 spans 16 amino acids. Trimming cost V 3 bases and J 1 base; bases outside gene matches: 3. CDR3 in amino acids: CATSDPSGRNTGELFF. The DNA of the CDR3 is TGTGCCACCAGTGATCCTAGCGGGCGGAACACCGGGGAGCTGTTTTTT.

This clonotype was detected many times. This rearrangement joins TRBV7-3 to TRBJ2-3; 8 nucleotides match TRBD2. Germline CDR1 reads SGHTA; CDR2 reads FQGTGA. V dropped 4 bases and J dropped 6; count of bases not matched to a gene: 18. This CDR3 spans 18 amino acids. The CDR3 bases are TGTGCCAGCAGCTCAACCAGTCCCGGGACTAGTAGCCGCGATACGCAGTATTTT. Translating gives CASSSTSPGTSSRDTQYF.

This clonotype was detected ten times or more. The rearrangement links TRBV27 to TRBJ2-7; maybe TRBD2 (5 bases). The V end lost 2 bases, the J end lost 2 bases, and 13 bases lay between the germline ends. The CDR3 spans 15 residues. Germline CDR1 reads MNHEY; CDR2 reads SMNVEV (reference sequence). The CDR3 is CASSLLAPSAYEQYF. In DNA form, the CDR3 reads TGTGCCAGCAGTTTACTAGCCCCGAGCGCCTACGAGCAGTACTTC.

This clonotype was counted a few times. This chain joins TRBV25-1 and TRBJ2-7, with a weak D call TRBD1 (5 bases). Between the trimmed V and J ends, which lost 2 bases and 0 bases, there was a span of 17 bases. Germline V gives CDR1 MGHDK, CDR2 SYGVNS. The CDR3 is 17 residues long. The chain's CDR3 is CASSEMSQGMSSYEQYF. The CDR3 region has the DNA TGTGCCAGCAGTGAAATGTCCCAGGGAATGAGCTCCTACGAGCAGTACTTC.